This TCR beta chain originates from a study of shared clonotypes between healthy human individuals. The wider study: Per-donor plates numbered three CD4 naive, three CD4 memory, two CD8 naive and one CD8 memory.

Findings and caveats of the study: Around 5% of naive CD4 clonotypes were common to a few donors.

Samples underwent the assay at deep level. Produced via immunoSEQ multiplex PCR; TCRdb's table is partial and in-frame only. The sample contains over a million clones, about 80% of which appear only once. Memory CD4+ cells were the fraction left after CD45RA+ naive selection. As to this clone: As yet, its antigen is unknown.

The sequence was collected from a man between 18 and 29 years old in good health. Material for sequencing was memory CD4+ T cells sorted from blood. Subset noted: CD45RA-negative fraction.

CDR3 DNA: TGCAGCGTTGCGTTAGGGGCTTACAATGAGCAGTTCTTC. Amino acid sequence: CSVALGAYNEQFF. The chain carries TRBV29-1 and TRBJ2-1, with D maybe TRBD1 (5 bases). CDR1 SQVTM and CDR2 ANQGSEA come from the germline V gene. This CDR3 is built from 13 residues. Trimming cost V 4 bases and J 4 bases, with 11 bases left between them.